These T cell receptor beta chains were read from a single sample in a study of a mutant IDH1 vaccine in newly diagnosed glioma. Libraries were prepared by immunoSEQ multiplex PCR; TCRdb keeps only in-frame clonotypes and omits some of them. The table records about 25,000 clones, less than 85% of them present only once. Their target antigens are unknown. The sequences come from peripheral blood mononuclear cells (PBMCs), collected from a glioma patient whose treatment included an IDH1 peptide vaccine. The receptors were sampled from a man between 18 and 29 years old with glioma. Some clones in this sample may be carry-over from other donors' samples. Each CDR3 is given without its conserved first and last residue. Each record gives: V gene, D gene, CDR3 protein. A D gene is named only where the DNA matches it firmly.

>TRBV12-5|TRBD1
ASGLVQGTVRYNSPLH
>TRBV7-9|TRBD2
ASRPPAGVGEQY
>TRBV2|.
ARGRGPSYEQY
>TRBV7-9|.
ASSSGEPSYGYT
>TRBV4-3|.
ASSQGRYSGNTIY
>TRBV6-5|.
ASSAQTGMNTEAF
>TRBV7-7|TRBD1
ASSLGQGNTGELF
>TRBV18|.
ASSRDLAGAAYGYT
>TRBV7-9|TRBD1
ASGKQGNYQPQH
>TRBV7-2|TRBD1
ASRRDRNNEQY
>TRBV7-9|TRBD1
ASSSSGTGVGNTIY
>TRBV10-2|TRBD1
ASSLDRGQGYT
>TRBV30|TRBD1
AWRKTGVRTEAF
>TRBV30|.
AWTNWGETQY
>TRBV27|.
ASSLGGNSPLH
>TRBV7-2|.
ASSFGVMGNQPQH
>TRBV4-1|TRBD2
ASSQDGTNTDTQY
>TRBV27|.
ASSLKGDAYNEQF
>TRBV7-3|.
ASSVGGGQETQY
>TRBV30|.
AWSIGMNYEQY
>TRBV7-8|.
ASSLTLVGGQTDTQY
>TRBV27|TRBD1
ASTGQGGTEAF
>TRBV14|.
ASSPLGATQY
>TRBV4-3|TRBD1
ASSQGRGTVNYGYT
>TRBV7-9|.
ASEVRDTQY
>TRBV30|TRBD1
AWSVPRRGGEAF
>TRBV27|.
ASSADSYEQY
>TRBV9|TRBD1
ASSGRPGTVPYEQY
>TRBV6-5|.
ASSYSQASGNTIY
>TRBV4-3|TRBD2
ASSQSMGLAGYPDTQY
>TRBV2|.
ASSELPNTEAF
>TRBV4-2|TRBD1
ASSVWDSLNTEAF
>TRBV11-2|TRBD1
ASSFLLPGTEMRYGYT
>TRBV2|.
ASSRPGELF
>TRBV2|TRBD2
ASSPGLAGITDTQY
>TRBV7-6|.
ASSLGRVHEQY
>TRBV4-2|TRBD1
ASSRLGQVEAF
>TRBV7-2|.
ASSLVRANVLT
>TRBV6-6|TRBD1
ASRVGGAGNTEAF
>TRBV19|.
ASSKRQGNWDNQPQH
>TRBV28|.
ASSLATRGPQGGYT
>TRBV27|.
ASSLLSGANVLT
>TRBV28|.
ASSAQETQY
>TRBV6-5|TRBD2
ASRGREGFPGELF
>TRBV28|TRBD2
ASSSGTSGRAVYEQY
>TRBV18|.
ASSPRLQAGTEAF
>TRBV6-4|TRBD1
ASSVTGGTEAF
>TRBV7-2|.
ASRPTNTGELF
>TRBV6-4|TRBD2
ASSQGVAGYNEQF